One and the same sample provided the 13 T cell receptor beta chains below, sequenced in a study of cytomegalovirus exposure and HLA in healthy donors. Some clones are missing from TCRdb's copy, which holds only in-frame ones; the method was immunoSEQ multiplex PCR. Of 150,000 to 170,000 clones listed, around 84% are singletons. The sequenced sample consisted of PBMCs. These receptors came from a human donor in good health.

The V call is TRBV10-2, the J call TRBJ2-6; 7 nucleotides align to TRBD2. The ends lost 9 bases at V and 4 bases at J; junction bases unmatched: 6. Germline V gives CDR1 WSHSY, CDR2 SAAADI. This CDR3 contains 14 residues. The CDR3 loop is CASTEAGGANVLTF. DNA for the CDR3: TGCGCCAGTACAGAAGCGGGGGGGGCCAACGTCCTGACTTTC.

V and J are TRBV5-1 and TRBJ2-1, with D hard to call. CDR3 length equals 12 residues. The germline V gene encodes CDR1 SGHRS and CDR2 YFSETQ. Deletions cut 0 bases from V and 8 bases from J, with 6 bases between. Here the CDR3 DNA reads TGCGCCAGCAGCTTGGCCTTCGATGAGCAGTTCTTC. It translates to CASSLAFDEQFF. Combining the CDR3 with reference TRBV5-1 and TRBJ2-1 gives the whole variable domain KAGVTQTPRYLIKTRGQQVTLSCSPISGHRSVSWYQQTPGQGLQFLFEYFSETQRNKGNFPGRFSGRQFSNSRSEMNVSTLELGDSALYLCASSLAFDEQFFGPGTRLTVL.

CDR3 DNA sequence: TGTGCCAGCAGTCCGGGACTAGCGACTAGCACAGATACGCAGTATTTT. Translating it yields CASSPGLATSTDTQYF. The chain links TRBV25-1 to TRBJ2-3; TRBD2 matches at 10 bases. This CDR3 comprises 16 residues. V lost 5 bases, J lost 0 bases, and 5 bases stayed unmatched. From germline, CDR1 is MGHDK and CDR2 SYGVNS.

The rearrangement uses TRBV27 and TRBJ1-2; D uncertain. CDR1 is MNHEY, CDR2 SMNVEV, per germline (reference sequence). The CDR3 spans 13 residues. V lost 7 bases, J lost 3 bases, and 12 bases lay in between. The CDR3 here is CASKAPGHYGYTF. The DNA for the CDR3 is TGTGCCAGCAAAGCTCCTGGGCACTATGGCTACACCTTC.

The chain combines TRBV9 with TRBJ1-3; perhaps TRBD1 as D (6 bases). This CDR3 region has 16 residues. Trimming shortened V by 4 bases and J by 3 bases, and 17 bases separated the two germline ends. Germline CDR1 SGDLS, CDR2 YYNGEE. As DNA, the CDR3 is TGTGCCAGCAGCACTCTAACACAGGGTTTTGGAAACACCATATATTTT. Encoded protein: CASSTLTQGFGNTIYF.

The rearrangement uses TRBV18 and TRBJ1-5, with 7 bases identical to TRBD1. Trimming removed 2 bases from V and 6 bases from J; junction bases left unmatched: 10. The CDR3 has 16 amino acids. The germline CDR1 and CDR2 sequences are KGHSH and LQKENI. The CDR3 DNA reads as TGTGCCAGCTCACCAGATTCAGGGGGGTACAGTCAGCCCCAGCATTTT. Translating it yields CASSPDSGGYSQPQHF. The full variable domain, with the rest looked up from reference TRBV18 and TRBJ1-5, is NAGVMQNPRHLVRRRGQEARLRCSPMKGHSHVYWYRQLPEEGLKFMVYLQKENIIDESGMPKERFSAEFPKEGPSILRIQQVVRGDSAAYFCASSPDSGGYSQPQHFGDGTRLSIL.

The chain employs TRBV13 and TRBJ1-2; 7 bases agree with TRBD1. Unmatched junction bases numbered 5, after V lost 4 bases and J lost 3 bases. From germline, CDR1 is PRHDT and CDR2 FYEKMQ (reference sequence). The CDR3 is 14 amino acids. CDR3 nucleotides: TGTGCCAGCAGCTCGGACAGGCTGGACTATGGCTACACCTTC. Translated: CASSSDRLDYGYTF.

The chain uses TRBV19 and TRBJ2-6; TRBD1 matches at 7 bases. Germline CDR1 is LNHDA and CDR2 is SQIVND (reference sequence). With V trimmed by 7 bases and J by 3 bases, 12 bases remained unmatched. There are 17 residues in the CDR3. CDR3 protein: CASTPGTDLYGANVLTF. The CDR3 nucleotides are TGTGCCAGTACCCCCGGGACAGACCTTTATGGGGCCAACGTCCTGACTTTC.

The rearrangement links TRBV7-8 to TRBJ2-3, with 12 bases identical to TRBD2. J was trimmed by 0 bases and V by 6 bases; bases with no gene match: 4. CDR3 size: 16 residues. Germline V gene lookup returns CDR1 SGHVS and CDR2 FQNEAQ. CDR3 sequence: CASRLAGGASTDTQYF. Here the CDR3 DNA reads TGTGCCAGCAGACTAGCGGGGGGTGCTAGCACAGATACGCAGTATTTT.

V is TRBV29-1 and J is TRBJ1-2; possible D gene TRBD1, 5 bases. Trimming left V 4 bases short and J 3 bases short, with 15 bases between. The CDR3 is 14 residues long. Per the germline V gene, CDR1 is SQVTM and CDR2 is ANQGSEA. In DNA, the CDR3 is TGCAGCGTTGGGAAAGGGGCGGGGGACTATGGCTACACCTTC. Amino acid sequence: CSVGKGAGDYGYTF.

The chain is built from TRBV11-3 and TRBJ2-5; maybe TRBD2 (5 bases). The CDR3 has 14 amino acids. Per the germline V gene, CDR1 is SGHNT and CDR2 is YENEEA. Trimming removed 3 bases from V and 5 bases from J, with 13 bases in between. The chain's CDR3 is CASSLGDYSETQYF. The CDR3, as DNA: TGTGCCAGCAGCTTGGGTGACTATTCGGAGACCCAGTACTTC.

Only one count was recorded for this clone. The V gene is TRBV2, the J gene TRBJ1-2; the D gene is possibly TRBD1 (5 bases). Germline assignment: CDR1 SNHLY and CDR2 FYNNEI. The CDR3 extends over 16 amino acids. V was shortened by 6 bases and J by 4 bases, with 21 bases between the two germline ends. This CDR3 reads CASRADQGGVPYGYTF. For the CDR3, the DNA is TGTGCCAGCAGGGCAGATCAGGGAGGGGTCCCCTATGGCTACACCTTC.

The chain has TRBV4-1 and TRBJ2-1; D gene unclear. Germline lookup yields CDR1 MGHRA and CDR2 YSYEKL. Trimming shortened V by 0 bases and J by 7 bases, and 7 bases separated the two germline ends. The CDR3 length is 13 residues. DNA of the CDR3: TGCGCCAGCAGCCAAGATTACAAAAATGAGCAGTTCTTC. Translation gives CASSQDYKNEQFF.